The 2 T cell receptor beta chains in this list originate from one sample, sequenced in a study of T cells in Graves' hyperthyroidism and ophthalmopathy. What was amplified from RNA transcripts were TCR beta CDR3 regions. HTBI primers were the set used in a first-round RT-PCR of the TCR CDR3. MiXCR, run by TCRdb on the multiplex PCR reads, gives a single entry per CDR3 protein. This table holds hundreds of thousands of distinct CDR3 sequences, 14% found once. Input material: blood. These TCRs come from a woman aged 18-35 years with Graves' hyperthyroidism.

In its sample, this clonotype was seen a few times. The V gene is TRBV4-3, the J gene TRBJ1-2; 8 positions agree with TRBD1. CDR1 LGHNA and CDR2 YSLEER come from the germline V gene. The CDR3 runs 15 residues. The V and J ends lost 6 bases and 5 bases, in that order; junction bases with no gene match: 11. CDR3 bases: TGCGCCAGCAGACCCGGGGACAGGCGTAGTTATGGCTACACCTTC. This gives the protein CASRPGDRRSYGYTF.

This clonotype has ten or more counts. This rearrangement joins TRBV29-1 to TRBJ1-4; D remains unclear. Germline values: CDR1 SQVTM, CDR2 ANQGSEA. Trimming stripped 7 bases from V and 8 bases from J, with 14 bases between. This CDR3 has 12 amino acids. The DNA of the CDR3 is TGCAGCGCGGCCCAAGGAAGCGAAAAACTGTTTTTT. It encodes CSAAQGSEKLFF.